This TCR beta chain stems from a study of regulatory T cells in long-lasting Graves disease. This clonotype was counted only a few times. Time point specified: newly diagnosed GD, antithyroid drugs for less than 3 months. RNA extracted from PBMCs served as the sequencing template. Combining iRepertoire HTBI primers with Arm-PCR of CDR3 regions, the authors built TCR beta libraries. TCRdb independently ran MiXCR on the multiplex PCR reads; one entry per CDR3 protein. This sample has just over 600,000 distinct CDR3 sequences, with around 15% found just once. Germline loops: CDR1 LNHDA, CDR2 SQIVND (reference sequence). With 4 bases removed from V and 3 bases from J, the gap between germline ends came to 8 bases. The CDR3 is made up of 13 amino acids. The sample was also reused in another study, on T cells in Graves' hyperthyroidism and ophthalmopathy. In that study: Most thyroid-expanded clonotypes above 0.001 were also found in blood.

V is TRBV19 and J is TRBJ2-3; D unresolved. The sample consisted of peripheral blood mononuclear cells (PBMCs), taken at new diagnosis, from a patient treated with antithyroid drugs. This TCR was sampled from a woman aged 25 to 39 with Graves disease. CDR3 protein: CASSTWETDTQYF. CDR3 nucleotide sequence: TGTGCCAGTAGTACGTGGGAAACAGATACGCAGTATTTT. The complete variable domain, with remaining parts taken from reference TRBV19 and TRBJ2-3, reads DGGITQSPKYLFRKEGQNVTLSCEQNLNHDAMYWYRQDPGQGLRLIYYSQIVNDFQKGDIAEGYSVSREKKESFPLTVTSAQKNPTAFYLCASSTWETDTQYFGPGTRLTVL.